The rows below give T cell receptor beta chains drawn from one sample of a study of a mutant IDH1 vaccine in newly diagnosed glioma. Clones were read by immunoSEQ multiplex PCR, and TCRdb kept only the in-frame ones, dropping some. There are about 56,000 clones in the sample; around 83% occur only once, and approximately 3.2% lies in the top ten. Their recognized antigens are unknown. The sequencing here drew on PBMCs, taken from a glioma patient whose treatment included an IDH1 peptide vaccine. Every receptor here comes from a woman between 50 and 59 years old with glioma. Each CDR3 is given with its conserved first and last residue. Each record gives: CDR3 length, V gene, D gene, clone size, J gene, CDR3 protein, CDR3 DNA. D genes are given only for firm matches. The listing skips clone size in some rows; elsewhere it reads once, few, many or a size class.

>15|TRBV9|-|few|TRBJ1-4
CASSPLGISNEKLFF
TGTGCCAGCAGCCCATTGGGGATTTCTAATGAAAAACTGTTTTTT
>13|TRBV10-3|-|-|TRBJ2-2
CAISDSVAGELFF
TGTGCCATCAGTGACTCAGTGGCCGGGGAGCTGTTTTTT
>15|TRBV10-3|TRBD1|-|TRBJ2-4
CAISEPGKQGEIQYF
TGTGCCATCAGTGAGCCCGGGAAGCAGGGGGAAATTCAGTACTTC
>15|TRBV9|TRBD1|-|TRBJ1-2
CAGYRGKPSNYGYTF
TGTGCCGGATACAGGGGGAAACCCTCTAACTATGGCTACACCTTC
>13|TRBV19|-|-|TRBJ1-2
CASSRSENYGYTF
TGTGCCAGTAGTAGGTCCGAGAACTATGGCTACACCTTC
>15|TRBV4-3|TRBD2|-|TRBJ2-4
CASSQVAGAKNIQYF
TGCGCCAGCAGCCAAGTAGCGGGGGCCAAAAACATTCAGTACTTC
>15|TRBV6-4|-|-|TRBJ2-5
CASSVGQRTPRTQYF
TGTGCCAGCAGTGTTGGACAGAGAACGCCCCGGACCCAGTACTTC
>14|TRBV7-2|TRBD1|-|TRBJ1-1
CASSLRQGAAEAFF
TGTGCCAGCAGCTTACGGCAGGGGGCGGCTGAAGCTTTCTTT
>13|TRBV29-1|-|few|TRBJ2-7
CSVAQGNSYEQYF
TGCAGCGTTGCCCAGGGGAACTCCTACGAGCAGTACTTC
>14|TRBV5-1|-|-|TRBJ2-7
CASSLGQAGYEQYF
TGCGCCAGCAGCTTGGGACAGGCGGGCTACGAGCAGTACTTC
>16|TRBV5-1|-|-|TRBJ2-5
CASTSGGSLSQETQYF
TGCGCCAGCACCTCCGGGGGCTCCCTATCTCAAGAGACCCAGTACTTC
>15|TRBV19|-|once|TRBJ2-3
CASSIGGPSTDTQYF
TGTGCCAGTAGTATAGGCGGCCCTAGCACAGATACGCAGTATTTT
>14|TRBV7-2|TRBD1|-|TRBJ1-4
CASSNRDRAEKLFF
TGTGCCAGCAGCAACCGGGACAGGGCTGAAAAACTGTTTTTT
>13|TRBV5-6|-|-|TRBJ2-7
CASSYGGSYEQYF
TGTGCCAGCAGCTACGGGGGTTCCTACGAGCAGTACTTC
>15|TRBV7-8|TRBD1|once|TRBJ1-1
CASSLAGTGNTEAFF
TGTGCCAGCAGCTTAGCGGGGACAGGGAACACTGAAGCTTTCTTT
>11|TRBV28|-|few|TRBJ1-1
CASVMNTEAFF
TGTGCCAGCGTCATGAACACTGAAGCTTTCTTT
>13|TRBV19|-|-|TRBJ1-1
CASTPTLNTEAFF
TGTGCCAGTACCCCAACACTGAACACTGAAGCTTTCTTT
>16|TRBV11-3|TRBD1|-|TRBJ2-2
CASSPGTGKATGELFF
TGTGCCAGCAGCCCGGGGACAGGGAAGGCCACCGGGGAGCTGTTTTTT
>14|TRBV5-1|TRBD1|few|TRBJ1-3
CASSLGQGGNTIYF
TGCGCCAGCAGCTTGGGACAGGGGGGAAACACCATATATTTT
>14|TRBV7-9|TRBD1|-|TRBJ2-7
CASSSMTGPYEQYF
TGTGCCAGCAGCTCAATGACAGGGCCCTACGAGCAGTACTTC
>16|TRBV5-1|-|-|TRBJ2-7
CASSFGTDARPYEQYF
TGCGCCAGCAGCTTCGGAACCGACGCCCGCCCTTACGAGCAGTACTTC
>13|TRBV10-1|TRBD1|-|TRBJ2-2
CASSTGDTGELFF
TGCGCCAGCAGTACAGGGGACACCGGGGAGCTGTTTTTT
>13|TRBV5-4|-|-|TRBJ2-5
CASSLVDQETQYF
TGTGCCAGCAGCTTGGTGGACCAAGAGACCCAGTACTTC
>14|TRBV5-1|-|-|TRBJ1-1
CASTGSGMNTEAFF
TGCGCCAGCACGGGGTCAGGCATGAACACTGAAGCTTTCTTT
>13|TRBV6-5|-|-|TRBJ1-5
CASRTGSGQPQHF
TGTGCCAGCAGGACAGGTTCGGGACAGCCCCAGCATTTT
>12|TRBV29-1|-|few|TRBJ1-1
CSGQQGITEAFF
TGCAGCGGTCAACAGGGAATCACTGAAGCTTTCTTT
>12|TRBV7-2|-|few|TRBJ2-1
CASSLEGGEQFF
TGTGCCAGCAGCTTAGAAGGCGGTGAGCAGTTCTTC
>18|TRBV5-6|TRBD2|-|TRBJ2-1
CASSPLASGGALYNEQFF
TGTGCCAGCAGCCCCCTGGCTAGCGGGGGGGCACTCTACAATGAGCAGTTCTTC
>14|TRBV10-2|-|-|TRBJ2-2
CASSERRLTGELFF
TGCGCCAGCAGTGAACGTCGCTTGACCGGGGAGCTGTTTTTT
>13|TRBV25-1|TRBD1|-|TRBJ1-2
CASRRQGPYGYTF
TGTGCCAGCAGGCGACAGGGCCCCTATGGCTACACCTTC
>15|TRBV7-2|-|-|TRBJ1-3
CASSLGGGLGNTIYF
TGTGCCAGCAGCTTAGGGGGAGGTTTAGGAAACACCATATATTTT
>15|TRBV10-1|-|-|TRBJ2-7
CASSDPRAGSYEQYF
TGCGCCAGCAGTGACCCGCGGGCAGGGTCCTACGAGCAGTACTTC
>13|TRBV19|-|-|TRBJ1-2
CASSIVDGGAYTF
TGTGCCAGTAGTATAGTTGACGGAGGAGCTTACACCTTC
>15|TRBV10-2|-|-|TRBJ2-4
CASSDENLAKNIQYF
TGCGCCAGCAGTGATGAGAATTTAGCCAAAAACATTCAGTACTTC
>14|TRBV4-3|-|-|TRBJ1-3
CASSREDAGNTIYF
TGCGCCAGCAGCCGAGAGGATGCCGGAAACACCATATATTTT
>13|TRBV28|-|-|TRBJ1-6
CAGNRGRESPLHF
TGTGCCGGAAACCGGGGCCGGGAATCACCCCTCCACTTT
>12|TRBV9|-|-|TRBJ1-1
CASSGLNTEAFF
TGTGCCAGCAGCGGATTGAACACTGAAGCTTTCTTT
>16|TRBV9|TRBD2|-|TRBJ2-2
CASSVGLAKNTGELFF
TGTGCCAGCAGCGTTGGACTAGCTAAGAACACCGGGGAGCTGTTTTTT
>13|TRBV6-5|-|-|TRBJ1-1
CASRLAGVTEAFF
TGTGCCAGCAGACTGGCAGGGGTCACTGAAGCTTTCTTT
>14|TRBV9|TRBD2|few|TRBJ2-2
CASRTSGSTGELFF
TGTGCCAGCCGGACTAGCGGGAGCACCGGGGAGCTGTTTTTT
>14|TRBV11-2|TRBD2|once|TRBJ2-5
CASSSWTGGETQYF
TGTGCCAGCAGCTCCTGGACGGGGGGGGAGACCCAGTACTTC
>13|TRBV18|-|-|TRBJ1-2
CASSPDRNYGYTF
TGTGCCAGCTCACCGGACAGAAACTATGGCTACACCTTC
>14|TRBV7-9|-|-|TRBJ1-5
CASSLAGGNQPQHF
TGTGCCAGCAGCTTAGCGGGGGGCAATCAGCCCCAGCATTTT
>14|TRBV9|-|-|TRBJ1-5
CASSVGTLNQPQHF
TGTGCCAGCAGCGTCGGGACCCTGAATCAGCCCCAGCATTTT
>13|TRBV7-8|-|-|TRBJ2-2
CASSSSTTGELFF
TGTGCCAGCAGTTCCTCAACCACCGGGGAGCTGTTTTTT
>15|TRBV6-5|TRBD1|-|TRBJ2-6
CASRVTGGGANVLTF
TGTGCCAGCAGAGTGACAGGGGGTGGGGCCAACGTCCTGACTTTC
>15|TRBV13|-|once|TRBJ1-1
CASSPFSGAGTEAFF
TGTGCCAGCAGCCCGTTTTCGGGGGCGGGCACTGAAGCTTTCTTT
>16|TRBV6-6|TRBD2|-|TRBJ2-3
CASSYPTSGGTDTQYF
TGTGCCAGCAGTTACCCGACTAGCGGAGGCACAGATACGCAGTATTTT
>12|TRBV6-5|-|-|TRBJ1-5
CASSSGLGAQHF
TGTGCCAGCAGTTCGGGGTTGGGAGCCCAGCATTTT
>11|TRBV2|-|-|TRBJ1-4
CASRGLEKLFF
TGTGCCAGCCGGGGCCTTGAAAAACTGTTTTTT
>16|TRBV7-9|-|-|TRBJ2-5
CASSYPGLQFWETQYF
TGTGCCAGCAGCTACCCGGGACTCCAATTCTGGGAGACCCAGTACTTC
>18|TRBV5-1|-|-|TRBJ2-2
CASSSQRLWGWNTGELFF
TGCGCCAGCAGCTCACAACGGCTGTGGGGGTGGAACACCGGGGAGCTGTTTTTT
>14|TRBV5-5|TRBD1|-|TRBJ1-5
CASSSGQGNQPQHF
TGTGCCAGCAGCTCGGGACAGGGCAATCAGCCCCAGCATTTT
>16|TRBV5-5|-|-|TRBJ2-7
CASSAAPKTISYEQYF
TGTGCCAGCAGCGCCGCCCCAAAGACTATCTCCTACGAGCAGTACTTC
>16|TRBV4-1|-|once|TRBJ2-4
CASSQDTGSGENIQYF
TGCGCCAGCAGCCAAGATACGGGGAGTGGCGAAAACATTCAGTACTTC
>13|TRBV9|-|few|TRBJ2-7
CASSLGDTGEQYF
TGTGCCAGCAGCCTCGGGGACACGGGCGAGCAGTACTTC
>15|TRBV5-4|-|-|TRBJ1-2
CASSASGRSRYGYTF
TGTGCCAGCAGCGCTTCAGGGCGATCGCGCTATGGCTACACCTTC
>14|TRBV10-3|-|-|TRBJ1-5
CAIKPQGGNQPQHF
TGTGCCATCAAGCCACAGGGAGGCAATCAGCCCCAGCATTTT
>13|TRBV5-4|-|-|TRBJ1-3
CASSLGPGDTIYF
TGTGCCAGCAGCTTGGGGCCCGGTGACACCATATATTTT
>16|TRBV5-1|TRBD2|once|TRBJ2-3
CASFRLAGGPSDTQYF
TGCGCCAGCTTCCGACTAGCGGGGGGGCCATCAGATACGCAGTATTTT